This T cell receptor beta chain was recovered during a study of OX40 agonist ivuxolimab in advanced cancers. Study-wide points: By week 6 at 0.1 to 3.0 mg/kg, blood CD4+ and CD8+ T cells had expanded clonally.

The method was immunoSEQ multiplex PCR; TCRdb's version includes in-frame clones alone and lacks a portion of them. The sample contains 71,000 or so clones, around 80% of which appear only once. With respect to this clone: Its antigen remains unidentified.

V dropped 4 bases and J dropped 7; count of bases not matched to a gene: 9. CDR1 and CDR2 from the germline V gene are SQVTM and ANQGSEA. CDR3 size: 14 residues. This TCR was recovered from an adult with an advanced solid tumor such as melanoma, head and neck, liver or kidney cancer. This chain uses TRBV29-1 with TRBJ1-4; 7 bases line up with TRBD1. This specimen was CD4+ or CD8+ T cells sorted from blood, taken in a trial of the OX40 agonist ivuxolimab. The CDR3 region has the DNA TGCAGCGTTGGGACGGAGGGGGCCGGTGAAAAACTGTTTTTT. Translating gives CSVGTEGAGEKLFF.